The 26 T cell receptor beta chains below were found in one sample sequenced in a study of T cell responses to AZD1222 COVID-19 vaccine. Sequenced by immunoSEQ multiplex PCR; TCRdb stores in-frame clones only, minus some. The sample holds about 120,000 clones, under 95% seen once. The sample here was peripheral blood, taken 28 days after the second AZD1222 dose. These receptors came from an adult who received the AZD1222 COVID-19 vaccine.

The chain employs TRBV5-4 and TRBJ2-1; tentatively, D is TRBD2 (6 bases). The V end was cut by 5 bases, the J end by 3 bases, with 15 bases between. This CDR3 is built from 15 residues. From germline, CDR1 is SGHNT and CDR2 YYREEE (reference sequence). CDR3 sequence reads: CASRPDGRGYNEQFF. CDR3 sequence (DNA): TGTGCCAGCAGGCCGGACGGGCGGGGCTACAATGAGCAGTTCTTC.

This sequence joins TRBV6-5 and TRBJ2-7, with D tentatively TRBD1 (6 bases). CDR1 and CDR2 (germline): MNHEY, SVGAGI. This CDR3 comprises 13 residues. V lost 6 bases, J lost 3 bases, and 12 bases lay in between. CDR3: CASSSGHHYEQYF. The CDR3, as DNA: TGTGCCAGCAGCTCGGGACACCACTACGAGCAGTACTTC.

The V call is TRBV6-2 or TRBV6-3, the J call TRBJ1-1; 10 nucleotides agree with TRBD1. This CDR3 is 15 amino acids long. Germline V gives CDR1 MNHEY, CDR2 SVGEGT. The V and J ends lost 4 bases and 6 bases, in that order; junction bases with no gene match: 8. The CDR3 DNA sequence: TGTGCCAGCAGTTCCCCCGGACAGGGGGGCGCTGAAGCTTTCTTT. It translates to CASSSPGQGGAEAFF.

The rearrangement links TRBV6-2 or TRBV6-3 to TRBJ1-1, with D tentatively TRBD1 (6 bases). The CDR3 extends over 18 amino acids. The V end was cut by 0 bases, the J end by 0 bases, with 17 bases between. Germline loops: CDR1 MNHEY, CDR2 SVGEGT. This CDR3 is CASSYSRLGQPLNTEAFF. The CDR3 DNA sequence: TGTGCCAGCAGTTACTCGAGACTAGGACAGCCTTTGAACACTGAAGCTTTCTTT.

Points on this clone: Compared with germline, one end of the junction differs, possibly owing to a read error. The chain recombines TRBV29-1 with TRBJ2-7; D could derive from TRBD1 or TRBD2 (6 bases each). This CDR3 region has 10 residues. Germline CDR1 and CDR2: SQVTM and ANQGSEA. The CDR3 nucleotides are TGCAGCGTTGAATTAGGGGGGTTGGACTTC. Its translation is CSVELGGLDF.

This chain uses TRBV20-1 with TRBJ1-5, with 9 bases matching TRBD1. Germline CDR1 DFQATT, CDR2 SNEGSKA (reference sequence). This CDR3 region has 14 residues. The trim removed 3 bases at V and 7 bases at J, leaving 7 bases unmatched. This chain's CDR3 is CSASQQGAGQPQHF. CDR3 DNA sequence: TGCAGTGCTAGTCAACAGGGGGCTGGACAGCCCCAGCATTTT.

V and J are TRBV5-4 and TRBJ2-5; no reliable D call. V lost 2 bases and J 0 bases, leaving 14 bases between the germline ends. The germline V gene encodes CDR1 SGHNT and CDR2 YYREEE (reference sequence). This CDR3 spans 16 amino acids. DNA of the CDR3: TGTGCCAGCAGCTTTGATTCACCACAGTACCAAGAGACCCAGTACTTC. Translated, it gives CASSFDSPQYQETQYF.

The chain combines TRBV7-2 with TRBJ2-7; no clear D gene. CDR1 and CDR2 (germline): SGHTA, FQGNSA. Trimming pared 5 bases from V and 3 bases from J, leaving 5 bases between. CDR3 size: 11 residues. The CDR3 bases are TGTGCCAGCAGCGGGGTCTACGAGCAGTACTTC. Residues: CASSGVYEQYF.

The genes are TRBV4-1 and TRBJ2-1, with TRBD2 identical over 9 bases. Germline CDR1 reads MGHRA; CDR2 reads YSYEKL. CDR3 length: 18 residues. V shed 3 bases, J shed 0 bases, and the junction held 9 bases outside the gene matches. CDR3 residues: CASSQRAGGPSSYNEQFF. CDR3 coding DNA: TGCGCCAGCAGCCAGCGGGCGGGAGGGCCTAGCTCCTACAATGAGCAGTTCTTC.

The rearrangement uses TRBV7-2 and TRBJ2-1; D is possibly TRBD2 (5 bases). This CDR3 contains 15 residues. Germline CDR1 is SGHTA and CDR2 is FQGNSA. Trimming removed 2 bases from V and 5 bases from J, with 13 bases in between. CDR3 bases: TGTGCCAGCAGCTTATTGAGTCTAGCCAACAATGAGCAGTTCTTC. Translated: CASSLLSLANNEQFF.

This clone occurred once. The chain is built from TRBV7-9 and TRBJ1-1, with a tentative D call TRBD1 (6 bases). CDR1 and CDR2 from the germline V gene are SEHNR and FQNEAQ (reference sequence). V dropped 5 bases and J dropped 3 bases, with 16 bases sitting between them. The CDR3 length is 15 residues. In DNA form, the CDR3 reads TGTGCCAGCAGCCGAACGACAGGATCTCACACTGAAGCTTTCTTT. Its translation is CASSRTTGSHTEAFF. The full variable domain, rest sourced from reference TRBV7-9 and TRBJ1-1, is DTGVSQNPRHKITKRGQNVTFRCDPISEHNRLYWYRQTLGQGPEFLTYFQNEAQLEKSRLLSDRFSAERPKGSFSTLEIQRTEQGDSAMYLCASSRTTGSHTEAFFGQGTRLTVV.

In its sample, this clone was seen a few times. The DNA is left out, because the CDR3 cannot be placed on it with certainty; the CDR3 is given as TCRdb lists it. The chain carries TRBV5-6 and TRBJ2-7; whether TRBD1, the table's D call, matches the DNA was not checked. 14 amino acids form the CDR3, both terminal residues included. Germline V gene sequence: CDR1 SGHDT, CDR2 YYEEEE. CDR3 region: CASSFGPGSYEQYF.

The chain recombines TRBV7-2 with TRBJ2-7, with a possible D match to TRBD2 (5 bases). Trimming removed 5 bases from V and 6 bases from J, with 14 bases in between. CDR3 length equals 13 residues. The V gene's germline CDR1 is SGHTA and CDR2 FQGNSA. The CDR3 nucleotides read TGTGCCAGCAGCCAGAACCGGGAAGGCGAGCAGTACTTC. Protein: CASSQNREGEQYF.

J is TRBJ1-5 and V is TRBV15; unclear D gene. This CDR3 has 14 amino acids. Trimming shortened V by 3 bases and J by 6 bases, and 12 bases separated the two germline ends. Germline V gene data show CDR1 as LNHNV and CDR2 as YYDKDF (reference sequence). As DNA, the CDR3 is TGTGCCACCAGCAGCCGAATCGAGGGTCAGCCCCAGCATTTT. Amino acids: CATSSRIEGQPQHF.

This rearrangement joins TRBV6-5 to TRBJ1-2; 10 positions match TRBD1. CDR3 length equals 13 residues. The trim removed 10 bases at V and 8 bases at J, leaving 10 bases unmatched. The germline CDR1 and CDR2 sequences are MNHEY and SVGAGI. The CDR3 region has the DNA TGTGCCACCGCACTGACAGGGGGCATGGGCTACACCTTC. The encoded protein is CATALTGGMGYTF.

In this sample, this clone turned up once. The V gene is TRBV11-3, the J gene TRBJ1-3; D may be TRBD1 (5 bases). Trimming stripped 5 bases from V and 4 bases from J, with 9 bases between. The CDR3 runs to 13 residues. Germline V gene data show CDR1 as SGHNT and CDR2 as YENEEA. As DNA, the CDR3 is TGTGCCAGCAGCGTGGGACTGGGAAACACCATATATTTT. Amino acid sequence: CASSVGLGNTIYF.

The chain couples TRBV5-1 to TRBJ2-1; D remains unclear. CDR1 SGHRS and CDR2 YFSETQ come from the germline V gene. V was trimmed by 4 bases and J by 4 bases, leaving 12 bases between them. There are 14 residues in the CDR3. In DNA, the CDR3 is TGCGCCAGCAGCCCCTCAGGTGCGTACAATGAGCAGTTCTTC. The encoded protein is CASSPSGAYNEQFF.

The chain employs TRBV20-1 and TRBJ1-1; no definite D call. V lost 6 bases to trimming and J lost 4 bases, with 9 bases between them. CDR3 length: 11 amino acids. Germline values: CDR1 DFQATT, CDR2 SNEGSKA (reference sequence). CDR3 protein: CSAKGLTEAFF. CDR3 coding DNA: TGCAGTGCCAAAGGGCTCACTGAAGCTTTCTTT.

The genes are TRBV5-8 and TRBJ1-2; D uncertain. In germline, CDR1 is SGHTS, CDR2 YDEGEE. The CDR3 has 14 amino acids. V lost 4 bases, J lost 6 bases, and 16 bases lay in between. The CDR3 bases are TGTGCCAGCAGCCAGGACCCTAACGGCCATGGCTACACCTTC. This translates into CASSQDPNGHGYTF.

This sequence joins TRBV3-1 (or the pseudogene TRBV3-2) and TRBJ1-4, with 9 bases lining up with TRBD1. This CDR3 contains 14 residues. Germline CDR1 and CDR2: LGHDT and YNNKEL (reference sequence). V trimming: 5 bases; J trimming: 6 bases; junction bases outside the gene matches: 4. CDR3 DNA: TGTGCCAGCAGCATTCGGACAGGGGATGAAAAACTGTTTTTT. The encoded protein is CASSIRTGDEKLFF.

This chain joins TRBV15 and TRBJ2-5, with 11 bases aligning to TRBD2. Losses at the gene ends were 5 bases for V and 3 bases for J; bases not matched to a gene: 5. The CDR3 loop spans 15 amino acids. Germline CDR1 is LNHNV and CDR2 is YYDKDF (reference sequence). In nucleotides, the CDR3 is TGTGCCACCAGCCCCGGGACTAGCGGTGAAGAGACCCAGTACTTC. This gives the protein CATSPGTSGEETQYF.

The genes are TRBV20-1 and TRBJ2-2, with D perhaps matching TRBD2 (5 bases). The CDR3 sequence is 14 residues long. Trimming stripped 3 bases from V and 2 bases from J, with 10 bases between. Germline V gene sequence: CDR1 DFQATT, CDR2 SNEGSKA (reference sequence). The CDR3 DNA sequence: TGCAGTGCTAGTTCCAGCGGAAACACCGGGGAGCTGTTTTTT. This gives the protein CSASSSGNTGELFF.

This clone was counted between two and nine times. The J gene is TRBJ1-2, the V gene TRBV14; no definite D call. Trimming stripped 1 base from V and 6 bases from J, with 6 bases between. Germline lookup yields CDR1 SGHDN and CDR2 FVKESK. The CDR3 loop spans 12 amino acids. Here the CDR3 DNA reads TGTGCCAGCAGCCAAGCTCGACATGGCTACACCTTC. It specifies CASSQARHGYTF.

CDR3 region: CASSLGGAEGPQHF. The CDR3 region has the DNA TGCGCCAGCAGCTTGGGTGGGGCGGAGGGGCCCCAGCATTTT. The gene calls are TRBV5-1 and TRBJ1-5; a weak D match, TRBD1 (5 bases). Trimming took 0 bases from V and 9 from J, leaving 13 bases between them. CDR3 size: 14 residues. Germline V gene sequence: CDR1 SGHRS, CDR2 YFSETQ.

The chain combines TRBV7-2 with TRBJ1-2; 9 bases line up with TRBD1. Germline V gene data show CDR1 as SGHTA and CDR2 as FQGNSA. Trimming at V came to 2 bases and at J to 4 bases, leaving 5 bases not matched to a gene. CDR3 size: 15 residues. Written as DNA, the CDR3 is TGTGCCAGCAGCTTATCCGGACAGGGGATCTATGGCTACACCTTC. This encodes CASSLSGQGIYGYTF. The whole variable domain, remainder taken from reference TRBV7-2 and TRBJ1-2, is GAGVSQSPSNKVTEKGKDVELRCDPISGHTALYWYRQSLGQGLEFLIYFQGNSAPDKSGLPSDRFSAERTGGSVSTLTIQRTQQEDSAVYLCASSLSGQGIYGYTFGSGTRLTVV.

The V gene is TRBV23-1, the J gene TRBJ1-5, with 7 bases matching TRBD1. TRBV23-1 belongs to the ORF category, with a function that is uncertain. CDR3 length: 16 residues. V lost 0 bases, J lost 2 bases, and 4 bases stayed unmatched. The CDR3 bases are TGCGCCAGCAGTCAATCGGAAGGGGGCGGCAATCAGCCCCAGCATTTT. It translates to CASSQSEGGGNQPQHF.